This paragraph covers one TCR beta chain sequence. TCRdb's copy holds only in-frame clones and misses some; the assay was immunoSEQ multiplex PCR. The repertoire includes a few thousand clones, over 65% of them detected once, and roughly 15% sits in the top ten. This specimen belongs to a study of T cell changes during pregnancy in multiple sclerosis. CDR1 and CDR2 from the germline V gene are SGDLS and YYNGEE. The CDR3 length is 16 residues. V was pared by 4 bases and J by 1 base, with 9 bases of the junction left unmatched. This TCR was sampled from a female donor in good health, enrolled as a control in a pregnancy study. The chain carries TRBV9 and TRBJ2-7, with TRBD1 matching over 9 bases. This material consisted of CD8+ T cells from peripheral blood mononuclear cells, taken in the second trimester of pregnancy. As DNA, the CDR3 is TGTGCCAGCAGCCTCGGGACAGGGTCGTCATCCTACGAGCAGTACTTC. Translated, it gives CASSLGTGSSSYEQYF.